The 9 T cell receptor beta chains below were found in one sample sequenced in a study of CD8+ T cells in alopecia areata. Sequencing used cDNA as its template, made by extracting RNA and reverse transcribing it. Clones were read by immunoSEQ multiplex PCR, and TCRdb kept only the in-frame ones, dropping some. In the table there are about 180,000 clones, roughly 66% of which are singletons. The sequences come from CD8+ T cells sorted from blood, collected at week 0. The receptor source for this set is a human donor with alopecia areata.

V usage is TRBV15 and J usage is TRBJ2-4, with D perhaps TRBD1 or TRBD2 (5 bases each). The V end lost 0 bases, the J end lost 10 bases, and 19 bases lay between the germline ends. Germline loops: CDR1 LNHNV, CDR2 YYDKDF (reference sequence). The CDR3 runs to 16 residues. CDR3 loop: CATSRDRGAAASIQYF. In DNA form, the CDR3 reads TGTGCCACCAGCAGAGATAGAGGGGCCGCGGCAAGTATTCAGTACTTC.

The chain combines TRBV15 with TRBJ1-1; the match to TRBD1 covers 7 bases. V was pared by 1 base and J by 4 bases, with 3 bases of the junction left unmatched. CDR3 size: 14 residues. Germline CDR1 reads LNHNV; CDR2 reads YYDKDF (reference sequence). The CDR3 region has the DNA TGTGCCACCAGCAGAGGGTCAGGGGGCACTGAAGCTTTCTTT. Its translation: CATSRGSGGTEAFF.

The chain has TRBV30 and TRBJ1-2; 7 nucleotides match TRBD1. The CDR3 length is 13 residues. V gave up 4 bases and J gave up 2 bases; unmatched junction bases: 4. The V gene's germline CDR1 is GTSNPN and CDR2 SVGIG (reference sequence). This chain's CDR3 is CAWIGGQNYGYTF. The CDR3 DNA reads TGTGCCTGGATTGGGGGACAGAACTATGGCTACACCTTC.

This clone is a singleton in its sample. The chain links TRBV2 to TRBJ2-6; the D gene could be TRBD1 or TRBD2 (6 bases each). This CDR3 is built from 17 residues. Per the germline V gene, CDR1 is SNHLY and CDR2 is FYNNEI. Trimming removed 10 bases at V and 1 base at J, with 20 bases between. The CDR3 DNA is TGTGCCACCGTCGGGGGCAGGCGAATGTCTGGGGCCAACGTCCTGACTTTC. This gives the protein CATVGGRRMSGANVLTF.

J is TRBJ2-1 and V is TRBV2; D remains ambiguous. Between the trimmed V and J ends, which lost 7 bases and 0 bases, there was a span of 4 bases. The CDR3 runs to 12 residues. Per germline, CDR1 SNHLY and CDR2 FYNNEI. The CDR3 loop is CASTGSYNEQFF. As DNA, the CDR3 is TGTGCCAGCACAGGCTCCTACAATGAGCAGTTCTTC.

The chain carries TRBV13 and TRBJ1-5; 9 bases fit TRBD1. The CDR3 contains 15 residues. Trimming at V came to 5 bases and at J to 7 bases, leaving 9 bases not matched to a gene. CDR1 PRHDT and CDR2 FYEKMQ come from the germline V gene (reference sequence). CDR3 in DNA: TGTGCCAGCAGCACCTCCGCGACAGGGGGGCAGCCCCAGCATTTT. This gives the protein CASSTSATGGQPQHF. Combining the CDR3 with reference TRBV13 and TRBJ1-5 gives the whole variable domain AAGVIQSPRHLIKEKRETATLKCYPIPRHDTVYWYQQGPGQDPQFLISFYEKMQSDKGSIPDRFSAQQFSDYHSELNMSSLELGDSALYFCASSTSATGGQPQHFGDGTRLSIL.

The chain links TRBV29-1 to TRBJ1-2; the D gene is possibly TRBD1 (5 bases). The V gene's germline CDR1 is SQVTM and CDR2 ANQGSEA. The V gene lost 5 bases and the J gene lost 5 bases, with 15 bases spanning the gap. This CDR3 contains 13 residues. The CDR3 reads CSVTLVEGYGYTF. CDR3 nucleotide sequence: TGCAGCGTTACCTTGGTGGAGGGGTATGGCTACACCTTC.

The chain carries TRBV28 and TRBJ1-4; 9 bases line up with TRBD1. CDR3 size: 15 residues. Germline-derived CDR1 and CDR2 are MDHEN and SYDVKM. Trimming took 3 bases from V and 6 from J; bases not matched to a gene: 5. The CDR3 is CASSFETGGYEKLFF. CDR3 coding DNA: TGTGCCAGCAGTTTTGAGACAGGGGGATATGAAAAACTGTTTTTT.

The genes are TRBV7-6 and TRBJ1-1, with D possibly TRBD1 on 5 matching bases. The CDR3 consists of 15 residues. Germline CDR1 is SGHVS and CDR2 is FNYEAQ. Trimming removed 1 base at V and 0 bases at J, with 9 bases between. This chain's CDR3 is CASSLGGGMNTEAFF. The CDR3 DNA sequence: TGTGCCAGCAGCTTAGGTGGGGGGATGAACACTGAAGCTTTCTTT. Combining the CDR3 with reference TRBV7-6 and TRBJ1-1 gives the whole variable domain GAGVSQSPRYKVTKRGQDVALRCDPISGHVSLYWYRQALGQGPEFLTYFNYEAQQDKSGLPNDRFSAERPEGSISTLTIQRTEQRDSAMYRCASSLGGGMNTEAFFGQGTRLTVV.